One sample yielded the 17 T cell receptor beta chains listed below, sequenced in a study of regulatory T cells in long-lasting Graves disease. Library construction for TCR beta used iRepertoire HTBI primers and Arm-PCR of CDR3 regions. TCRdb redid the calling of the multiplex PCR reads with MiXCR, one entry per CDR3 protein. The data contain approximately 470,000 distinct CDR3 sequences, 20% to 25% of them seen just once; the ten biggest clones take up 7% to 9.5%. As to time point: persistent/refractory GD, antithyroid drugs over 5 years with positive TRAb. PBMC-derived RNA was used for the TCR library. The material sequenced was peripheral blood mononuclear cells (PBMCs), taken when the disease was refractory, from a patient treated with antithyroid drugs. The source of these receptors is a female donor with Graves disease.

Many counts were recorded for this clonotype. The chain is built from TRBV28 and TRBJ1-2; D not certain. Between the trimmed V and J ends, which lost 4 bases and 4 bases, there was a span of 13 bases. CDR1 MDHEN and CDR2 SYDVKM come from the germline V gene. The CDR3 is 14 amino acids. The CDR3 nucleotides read TGTGCCAGCAGTTCCATCGGTCTGGGCTATGGCTACACCTTC. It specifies CASSSIGLGYGYTF.

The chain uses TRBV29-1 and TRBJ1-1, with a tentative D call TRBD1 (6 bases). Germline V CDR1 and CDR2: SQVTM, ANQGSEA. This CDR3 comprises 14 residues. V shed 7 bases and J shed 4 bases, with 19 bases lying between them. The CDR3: CSAERGVMGTEAFF. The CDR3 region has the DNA TGCAGCGCGGAGAGGGGGGTCATGGGCACTGAAGCTTTCTTT.

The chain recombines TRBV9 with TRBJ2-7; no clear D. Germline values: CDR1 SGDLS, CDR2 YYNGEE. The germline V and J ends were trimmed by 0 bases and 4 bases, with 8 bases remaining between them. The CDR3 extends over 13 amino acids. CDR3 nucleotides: TGTGCCAGCAGCGTAGATTGGGGATACGAGCAGTACTTC. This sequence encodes CASSVDWGYEQYF.

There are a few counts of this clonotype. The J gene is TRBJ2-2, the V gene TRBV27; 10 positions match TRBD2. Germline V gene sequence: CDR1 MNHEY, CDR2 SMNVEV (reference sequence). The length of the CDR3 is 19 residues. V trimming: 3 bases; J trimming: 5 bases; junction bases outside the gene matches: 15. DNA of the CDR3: TGTGCCAGCAGTTTTTCCAGGACTAGCGGCTTGGCGGGGACCGGGGAGCTGTTTTTT. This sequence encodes CASSFSRTSGLAGTGELFF.

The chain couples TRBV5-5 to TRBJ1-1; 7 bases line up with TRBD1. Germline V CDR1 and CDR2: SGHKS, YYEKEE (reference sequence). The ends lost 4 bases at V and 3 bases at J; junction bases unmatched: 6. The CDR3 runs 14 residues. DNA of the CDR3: TGTGCCAGCAGCATCTTTACAGGGGACACTGAAGCTTTCTTT. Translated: CASSIFTGDTEAFF.

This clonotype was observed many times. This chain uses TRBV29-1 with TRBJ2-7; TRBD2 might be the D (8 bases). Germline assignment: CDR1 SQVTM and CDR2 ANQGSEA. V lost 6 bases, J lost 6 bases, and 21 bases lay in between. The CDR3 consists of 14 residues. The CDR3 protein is CSVGGGAGGSEQYF. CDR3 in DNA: TGCAGCGTGGGAGGGGGCGCGGGAGGATCCGAGCAGTACTTC.

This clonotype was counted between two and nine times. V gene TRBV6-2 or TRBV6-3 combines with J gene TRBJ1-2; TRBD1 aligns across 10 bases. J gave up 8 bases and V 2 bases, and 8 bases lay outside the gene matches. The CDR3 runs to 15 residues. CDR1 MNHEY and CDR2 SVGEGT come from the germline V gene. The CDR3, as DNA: TGTGCCAGCAGTTACCTTGGACAGGGGGATCGAGGCTACACCTTC. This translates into CASSYLGQGDRGYTF.

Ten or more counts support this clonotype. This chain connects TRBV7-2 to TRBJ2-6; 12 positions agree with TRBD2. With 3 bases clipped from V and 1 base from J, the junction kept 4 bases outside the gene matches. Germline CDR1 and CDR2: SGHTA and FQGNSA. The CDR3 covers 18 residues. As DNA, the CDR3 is TGTGCCAGCAGCTTTAAGACTAGCGGGAGTTCTGGGGCCAACGTCCTGACTTTC. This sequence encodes CASSFKTSGSSGANVLTF.

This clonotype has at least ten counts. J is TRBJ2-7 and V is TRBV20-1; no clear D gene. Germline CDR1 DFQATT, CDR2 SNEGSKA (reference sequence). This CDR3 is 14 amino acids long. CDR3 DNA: TGCAGCACACCACGGACGGCCTCGCACTACGAGCAGTACTTC. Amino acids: CSTPRTASHYEQYF.

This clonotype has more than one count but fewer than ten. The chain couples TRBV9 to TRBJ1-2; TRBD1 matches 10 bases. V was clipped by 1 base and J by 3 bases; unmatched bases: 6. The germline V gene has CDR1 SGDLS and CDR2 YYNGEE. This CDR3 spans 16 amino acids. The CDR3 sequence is CASSVHGQGGYYGYTF. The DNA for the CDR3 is TGTGCCAGCAGCGTACATGGACAGGGGGGTTACTATGGCTACACCTTC.

The CDR3 spells CASSLTSEDTQYF. As DNA, the CDR3 is TGTGCCAGCAGCCTTACTAGCGAGGATACGCAGTATTTT. V usage is TRBV5-6 and J usage is TRBJ2-3, with 7 positions matching TRBD2. J gave up 6 bases and V 4 bases, and 5 bases lay outside the gene matches. Germline V lookup: CDR1 SGHDT, CDR2 YYEEEE. This CDR3 region has 13 residues.

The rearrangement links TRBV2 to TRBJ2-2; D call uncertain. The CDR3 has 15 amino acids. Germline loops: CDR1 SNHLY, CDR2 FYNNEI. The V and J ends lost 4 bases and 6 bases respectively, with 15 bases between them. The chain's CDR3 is CASSVDPNSPGELFF. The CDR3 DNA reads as TGTGCCAGCAGTGTGGACCCCAATAGCCCCGGGGAGCTGTTTTTT. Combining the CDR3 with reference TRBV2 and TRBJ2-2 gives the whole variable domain EPEVTQTPSHQVTQMGQEVILRCVPISNHLYFYWYRQILGQKVEFLVSFYNNEISEKSEIFDDQFSVERPDGSNFTLKIRSTKLEDSAMYFCASSVDPNSPGELFFGEGSRLTVL.

CDR3 DNA sequence: TGTGCCAGCAGCCCGGCATGGGGGGATAATTCACCCCTCCACTTT. Residues: CASSPAWGDNSPLHF. The rearrangement joins TRBV7-2 to TRBJ1-6, with a possible D match to TRBD1 (5 bases). The CDR3 covers 15 residues. Between the trimmed V and J ends, which lost 5 bases and 5 bases, there was a span of 13 bases. CDR1 and CDR2 from the germline V gene are SGHTA and FQGNSA.

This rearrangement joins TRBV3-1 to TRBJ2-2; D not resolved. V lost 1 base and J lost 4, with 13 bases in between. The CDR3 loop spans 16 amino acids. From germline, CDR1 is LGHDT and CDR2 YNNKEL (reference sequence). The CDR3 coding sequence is TGTGCCAGCAGCCAAGGCGCAGACATCTTCACCGGGGAGCTGTTTTTT. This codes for CASSQGADIFTGELFF.

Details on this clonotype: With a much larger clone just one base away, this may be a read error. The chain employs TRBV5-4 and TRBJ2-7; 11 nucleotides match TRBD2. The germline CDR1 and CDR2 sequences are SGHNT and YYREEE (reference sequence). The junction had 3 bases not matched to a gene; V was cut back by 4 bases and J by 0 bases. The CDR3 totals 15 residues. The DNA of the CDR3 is TGTGCCAGCAGCCCGACTAGCGGGGACTCCTACGAGCAGTACTTC. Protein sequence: CASSPTSGDSYEQYF.

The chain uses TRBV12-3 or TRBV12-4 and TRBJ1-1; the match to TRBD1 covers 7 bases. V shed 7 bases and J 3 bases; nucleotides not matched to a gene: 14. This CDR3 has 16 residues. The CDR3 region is CASTGTVGAGYTEAFF. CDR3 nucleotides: TGTGCCAGCACCGGGACAGTCGGGGCCGGGTACACTGAAGCTTTCTTT.

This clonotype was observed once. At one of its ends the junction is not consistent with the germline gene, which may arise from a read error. The CDR3 coding sequence is TGCGCCAGCAACGAGGGGACGGGAGAGACCCAGTGCTTC. This gives the protein CASNEGTGETQCF. This chain uses TRBV5-1 with TRBJ2-5; tentatively, D is TRBD2 (6 bases). The CDR3 runs to 13 residues. Germline CDR1 SGHRS, CDR2 YFSETQ.